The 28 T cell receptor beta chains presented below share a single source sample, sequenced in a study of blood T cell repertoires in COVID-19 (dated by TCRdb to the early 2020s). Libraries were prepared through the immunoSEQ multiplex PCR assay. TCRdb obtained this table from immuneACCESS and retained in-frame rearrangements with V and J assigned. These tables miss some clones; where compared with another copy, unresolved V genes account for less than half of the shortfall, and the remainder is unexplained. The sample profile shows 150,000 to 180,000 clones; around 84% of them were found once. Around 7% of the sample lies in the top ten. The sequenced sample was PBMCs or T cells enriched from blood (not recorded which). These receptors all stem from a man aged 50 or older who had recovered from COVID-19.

The CDR3 nucleotides read TGTGCCAGCTCACCATTAACACAGGGGACTGCTGGAAACACCATATATTTT. This encodes CASSPLTQGTAGNTIYF. This rearrangement joins TRBV18 to TRBJ1-3, with TRBD1 matching over 7 bases. Germline V gene lookup returns CDR1 KGHSH and CDR2 LQKENI. V gave up 2 bases and J gave up 2 bases; unmatched junction bases: 9. This CDR3 spans 17 amino acids.

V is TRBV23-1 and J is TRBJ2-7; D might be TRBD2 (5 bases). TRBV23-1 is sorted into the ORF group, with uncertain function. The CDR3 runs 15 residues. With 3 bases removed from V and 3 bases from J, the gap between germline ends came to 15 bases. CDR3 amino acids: CASSHPDLAFYEQYF. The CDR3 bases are TGCGCCAGCAGTCATCCCGACCTAGCCTTCTACGAGCAGTACTTC.

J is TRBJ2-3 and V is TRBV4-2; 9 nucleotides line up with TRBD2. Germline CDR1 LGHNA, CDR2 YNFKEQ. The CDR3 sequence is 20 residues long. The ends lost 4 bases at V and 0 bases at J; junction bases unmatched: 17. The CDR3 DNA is TGTGCCAGCAGCCTACCCCTCGAATTAGCGGGGGCCTGGAGCACAGATACGCAGTATTTT. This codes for CASSLPLELAGAWSTDTQYF.

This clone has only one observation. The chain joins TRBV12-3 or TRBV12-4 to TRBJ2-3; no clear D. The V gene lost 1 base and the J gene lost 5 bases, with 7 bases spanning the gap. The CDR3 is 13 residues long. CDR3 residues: CASSLGLIDTQYF. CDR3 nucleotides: TGTGCCAGCAGTTTAGGGCTTATAGATACGCAGTATTTT.

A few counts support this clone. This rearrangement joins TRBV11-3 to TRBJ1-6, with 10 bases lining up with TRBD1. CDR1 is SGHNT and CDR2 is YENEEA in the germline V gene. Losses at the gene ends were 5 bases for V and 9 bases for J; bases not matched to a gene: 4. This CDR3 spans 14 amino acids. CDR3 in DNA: TGTGCCAGCAGCATCGGACAGGGGGGTTCACCCCTCCACTTT. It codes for CASSIGQGGSPLHF.

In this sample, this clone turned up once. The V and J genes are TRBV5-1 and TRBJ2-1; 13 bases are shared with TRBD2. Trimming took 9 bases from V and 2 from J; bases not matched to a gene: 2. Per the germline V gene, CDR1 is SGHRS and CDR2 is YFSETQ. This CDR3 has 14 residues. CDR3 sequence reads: CATGLAGAYNEQFF. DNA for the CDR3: TGCGCCACCGGACTAGCGGGGGCCTACAATGAGCAGTTCTTC.

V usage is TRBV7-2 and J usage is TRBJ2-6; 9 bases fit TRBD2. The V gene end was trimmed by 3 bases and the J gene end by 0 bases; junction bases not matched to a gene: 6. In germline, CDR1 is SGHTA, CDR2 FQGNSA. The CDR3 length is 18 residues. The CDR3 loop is CASSFLAGAHSGANVLTF. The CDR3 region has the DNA TGTGCCAGCAGCTTCTTAGCGGGGGCCCACTCTGGGGCCAACGTCCTGACTTTC. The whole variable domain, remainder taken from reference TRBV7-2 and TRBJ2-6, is GAGVSQSPSNKVTEKGKDVELRCDPISGHTALYWYRQSLGQGLEFLIYFQGNSAPDKSGLPSDRFSAERTGGSVSTLTIQRTQQEDSAVYLCASSFLAGAHSGANVLTFGAGSRLTVL.

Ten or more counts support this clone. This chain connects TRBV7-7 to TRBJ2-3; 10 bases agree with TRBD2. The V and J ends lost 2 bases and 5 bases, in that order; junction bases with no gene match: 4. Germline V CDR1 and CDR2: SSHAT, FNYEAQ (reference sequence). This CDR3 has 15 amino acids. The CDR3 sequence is CASSLQRGGRDTQYF. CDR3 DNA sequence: TGTGCCAGCAGCTTACAGCGGGGGGGGAGAGATACGCAGTATTTT.

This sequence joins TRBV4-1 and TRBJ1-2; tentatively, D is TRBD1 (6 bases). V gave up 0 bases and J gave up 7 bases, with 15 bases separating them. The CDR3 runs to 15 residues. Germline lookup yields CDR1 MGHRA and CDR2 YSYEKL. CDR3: CASSQDSTGISGYTF. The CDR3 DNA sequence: TGCGCCAGCAGCCAAGATAGTACAGGGATCAGTGGCTACACCTTC.

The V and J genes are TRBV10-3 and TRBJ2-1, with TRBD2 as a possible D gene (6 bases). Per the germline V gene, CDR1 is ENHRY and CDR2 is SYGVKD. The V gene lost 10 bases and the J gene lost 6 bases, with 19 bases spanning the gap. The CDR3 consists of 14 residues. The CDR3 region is CATAGIQVGNEQFF. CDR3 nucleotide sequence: TGTGCCACCGCGGGGATCCAGGTTGGCAATGAGCAGTTCTTC.

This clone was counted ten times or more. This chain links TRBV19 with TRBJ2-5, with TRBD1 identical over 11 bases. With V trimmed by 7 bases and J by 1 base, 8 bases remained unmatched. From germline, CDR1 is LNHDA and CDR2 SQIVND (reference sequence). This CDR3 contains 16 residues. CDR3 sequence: CASNPGTGGLQETQYF. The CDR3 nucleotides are TGTGCCAGTAACCCCGGGACAGGGGGTCTCCAAGAGACCCAGTACTTC.

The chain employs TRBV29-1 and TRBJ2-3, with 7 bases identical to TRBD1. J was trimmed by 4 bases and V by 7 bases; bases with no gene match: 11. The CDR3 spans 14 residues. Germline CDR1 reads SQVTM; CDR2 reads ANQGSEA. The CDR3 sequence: CSAQDRVRADTQYF. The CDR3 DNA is TGCAGCGCCCAAGACAGGGTGAGGGCAGATACGCAGTATTTT.

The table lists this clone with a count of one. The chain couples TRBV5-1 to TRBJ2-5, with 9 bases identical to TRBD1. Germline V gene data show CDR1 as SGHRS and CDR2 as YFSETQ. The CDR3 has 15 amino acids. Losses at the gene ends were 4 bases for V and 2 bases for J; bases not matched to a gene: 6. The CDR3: CASSGRTGAQETQYF. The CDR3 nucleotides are TGCGCCAGCAGCGGAAGGACAGGGGCTCAAGAGACCCAGTACTTC. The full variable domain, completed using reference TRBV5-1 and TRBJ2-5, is KAGVTQTPRYLIKTRGQQVTLSCSPISGHRSVSWYQQTPGQGLQFLFEYFSETQRNKGNFPGRFSGRQFSNSRSEMNVSTLELGDSALYLCASSGRTGAQETQYFGPGTRLLVL.

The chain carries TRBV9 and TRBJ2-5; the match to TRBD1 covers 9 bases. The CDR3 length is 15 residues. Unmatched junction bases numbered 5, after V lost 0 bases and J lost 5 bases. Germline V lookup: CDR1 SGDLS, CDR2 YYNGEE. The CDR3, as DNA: TGTGCCAGCAGCGTAGGGGGACAGGGTCCCGAGACCCAGTACTTC. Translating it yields CASSVGGQGPETQYF.

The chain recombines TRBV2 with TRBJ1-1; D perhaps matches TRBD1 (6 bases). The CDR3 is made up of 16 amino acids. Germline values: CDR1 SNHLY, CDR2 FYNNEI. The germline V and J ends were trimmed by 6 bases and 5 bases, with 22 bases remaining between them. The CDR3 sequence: CASREQGEVSETEAFF. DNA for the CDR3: TGTGCCAGCAGGGAACAGGGTGAGGTTTCGGAGACTGAAGCTTTCTTT.

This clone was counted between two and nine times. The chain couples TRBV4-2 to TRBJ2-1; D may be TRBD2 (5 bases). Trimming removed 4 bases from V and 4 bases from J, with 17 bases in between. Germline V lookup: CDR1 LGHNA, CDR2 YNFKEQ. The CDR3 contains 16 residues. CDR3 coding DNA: TGTGCCAGCAGCCCCGAAGCTAGTGGGAGTTACAATGAGCAGTTCTTC. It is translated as CASSPEASGSYNEQFF.

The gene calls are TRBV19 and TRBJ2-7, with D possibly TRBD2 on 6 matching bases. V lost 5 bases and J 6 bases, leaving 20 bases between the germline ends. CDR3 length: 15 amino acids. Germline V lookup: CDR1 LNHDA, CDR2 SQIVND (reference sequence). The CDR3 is CASSPRGSGALEQYF. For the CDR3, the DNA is TGTGCCAGTAGTCCCCGAGGTAGCGGCGCCCTCGAGCAGTACTTC.

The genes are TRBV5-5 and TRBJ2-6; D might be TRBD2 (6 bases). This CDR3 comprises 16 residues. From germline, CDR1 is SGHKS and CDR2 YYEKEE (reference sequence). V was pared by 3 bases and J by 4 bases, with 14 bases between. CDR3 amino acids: CASSSFRERGANVLTF. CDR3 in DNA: TGTGCCAGCAGCTCCTTCCGGGAGAGAGGGGCCAACGTCCTGACTTTC.

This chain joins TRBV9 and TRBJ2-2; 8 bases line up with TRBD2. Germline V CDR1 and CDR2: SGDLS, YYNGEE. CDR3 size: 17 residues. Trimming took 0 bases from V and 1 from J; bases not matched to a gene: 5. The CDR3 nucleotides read TGTGCCAGCAGCGTAGGCGGGGGGCCAATGAACACCGGGGAGCTGTTTTTT. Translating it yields CASSVGGGPMNTGELFF.

The CDR3 sequence: CASSLGASGGPGIQYF. The CDR3 DNA reads TGTGCCAGCAGCTTAGGCGCTAGCGGGGGGCCGGGCATTCAGTACTTC. J is TRBJ2-4 and V is TRBV11-3; 11 nucleotides agree with TRBD2. Germline CDR1 and CDR2: SGHNT and YENEEA. CDR3 size: 16 residues. The V and J ends lost 1 base and 9 bases, in that order; junction bases with no gene match: 8.

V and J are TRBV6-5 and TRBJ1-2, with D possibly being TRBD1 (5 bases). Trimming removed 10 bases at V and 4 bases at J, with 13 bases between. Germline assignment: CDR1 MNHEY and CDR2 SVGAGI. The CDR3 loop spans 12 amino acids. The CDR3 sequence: CATQTEIYGYTF. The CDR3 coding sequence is TGTGCCACCCAGACAGAAATCTATGGCTACACCTTC.

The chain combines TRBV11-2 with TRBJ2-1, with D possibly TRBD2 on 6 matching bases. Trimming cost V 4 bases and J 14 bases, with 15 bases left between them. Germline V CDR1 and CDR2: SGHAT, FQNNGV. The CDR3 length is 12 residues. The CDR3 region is CASSSPRGSEFF. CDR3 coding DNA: TGTGCCAGCAGCTCCCCGCGGGGAAGCGAGTTCTTC.

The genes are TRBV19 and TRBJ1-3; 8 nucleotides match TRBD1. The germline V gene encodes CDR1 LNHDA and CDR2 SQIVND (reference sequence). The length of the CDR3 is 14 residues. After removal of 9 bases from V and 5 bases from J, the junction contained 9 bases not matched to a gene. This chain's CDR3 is CASLDRGFRNTIYF. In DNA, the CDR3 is TGTGCCAGCTTAGACAGGGGTTTTCGAAACACCATATATTTT. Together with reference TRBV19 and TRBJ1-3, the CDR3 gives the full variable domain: DGGITQSPKYLFRKEGQNVTLSCEQNLNHDAMYWYRQDPGQGLRLIYYSQIVNDFQKGDIAEGYSVSREKKESFPLTVTSAQKNPTAFYLCASLDRGFRNTIYFGEGSWLTVV.

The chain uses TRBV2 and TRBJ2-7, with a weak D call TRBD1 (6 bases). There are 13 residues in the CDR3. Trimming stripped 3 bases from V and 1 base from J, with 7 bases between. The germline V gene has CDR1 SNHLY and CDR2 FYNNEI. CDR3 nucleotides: TGTGCCAGCAGTGAGCAGGGGTCCTACGAGCAGTACTTC. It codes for CASSEQGSYEQYF.

The CDR3: CASSQDRTEANYGYTF. CDR3 bases: TGTGCCAGCAGCCAAGATCGGACAGAAGCTAACTATGGCTACACCTTC. V and J are TRBV4-2 and TRBJ1-2, with D possibly being TRBD1 (6 bases). Looked up from germline, CDR1 is LGHNA and CDR2 is YNFKEQ. Trimming stripped 0 bases from V and 0 bases from J, with 11 bases between. This CDR3 region has 16 residues.

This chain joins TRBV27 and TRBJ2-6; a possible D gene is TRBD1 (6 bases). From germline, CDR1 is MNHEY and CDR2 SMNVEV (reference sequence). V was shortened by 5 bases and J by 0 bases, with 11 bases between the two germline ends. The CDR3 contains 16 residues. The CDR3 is CASSIRQDSGANVLTF. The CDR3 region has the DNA TGTGCCAGCAGTATAAGACAGGACTCTGGGGCCAACGTCCTGACTTTC. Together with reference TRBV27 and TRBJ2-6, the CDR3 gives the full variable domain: EAQVTQNPRYLITVTGKKLTVTCSQNMNHEYMSWYRQDPGLGLRQIYYSMNVEVTDKGDVPEGYKVSRKEKRNFPLILESPSPNQTSLYFCASSIRQDSGANVLTFGAGSRLTVL.

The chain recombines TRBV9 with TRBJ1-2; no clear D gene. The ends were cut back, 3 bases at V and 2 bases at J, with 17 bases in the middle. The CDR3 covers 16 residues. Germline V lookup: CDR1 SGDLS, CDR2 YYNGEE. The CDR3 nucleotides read TGTGCCAGCAGCGATCGGGTGGAGTCCACCAACTATGGCTACACCTTC. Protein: CASSDRVESTNYGYTF. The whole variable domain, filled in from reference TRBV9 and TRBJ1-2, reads DSGVTQTPKHLITATGQRVTLRCSPRSGDLSVYWYQQSLDQGLQFLIQYYNGEERAKGNILERFSAQQFPDLHSELNLSSLELGDSALYFCASSDRVESTNYGYTFGSGTRLTVV.

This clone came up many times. The CDR3 sequence: CASNGRANTGELFF. The CDR3 nucleotides read TGTGCCAGCAATGGGCGGGCGAACACCGGGGAGCTGTTTTTT. The chain uses TRBV21-1 and TRBJ2-2; whether TRBD2, the table's D call, matches the DNA was not checked. TRBV21-1 is recorded as a pseudogene. The CDR3 runs to 14 residues.